The TCR beta chain described here comes from a study of T cells after posttransplantation cyclophosphamide. This clone was seen ten or more times. Assay: immunoSEQ multiplex PCR; the TCRdb copy retains only in-frame clones and omits some. Altogether 30,000 to 50,000 clones were found in the sample, and no singletons occur. V shed 0 bases and J shed 3 bases, with 15 bases lying between them. The CDR3 consists of 17 residues. Germline values: CDR1 MNHNS, CDR2 SASEGT. V gene TRBV6-1 combines with J gene TRBJ1-5, with D unresolved. Sequencing was done on a sample of PBMCs. This TCR came from a woman aged 45-65 years in good health and a related stem cell transplant donor. The CDR3 sequence is CASSEAEDGFFNQPQHF. The CDR3 bases are TGTGCCAGCAGTGAAGCGGAGGACGGCTTTTTCAATCAGCCCCAGCATTTT.